The clone carrying this T cell receptor (beta chain) has just a few counts. Unique molecular identifiers were incorporated into the prepared TCRbeta library. A single record per CDR3 protein comes from TCRdb applying MiXCR to the PCR reads. The sample yields around 87,000 distinct CDR3 sequences, roughly 8.3% seen once. The data are from a study of T-cell reconstitution after alpha-beta-depleted transplantation in children. The CDR3 loop spans 14 amino acids. CDR1 and CDR2 (germline): SNHLY, FYNNEI. V was cut by 4 bases and J by 3 bases, with 11 bases left in between. Sample: PBMCs from the stem cell graft donor, taken from the stem cell graft. This TCR was recovered from a human donor who donated a stem cell graft to a child with congenital amegakaryocytic thrombocytopenia. V is TRBV2 and J is TRBJ2-3; D gene ambiguous. This chain's CDR3 is CASSVISGTDTQYF. The CDR3 coding sequence is TGTGCCAGCAGTGTAATCAGTGGGACAGATACGCAGTATTTT.